Below, 12 T cell receptor beta chains from the same sample are listed, as sequenced in a study of OX40 agonist ivuxolimab in advanced cancers. Repertoires were generated with immunoSEQ multiplex PCR, while TCRdb's copy carries only in-frame clones and drops some. Of tens of thousands of clones listed, around 80% are singletons. Source: CD4+ or CD8+ T cells sorted from blood, taken in a trial of the OX40 agonist ivuxolimab. These receptors were collected from an adult with an advanced solid tumor such as melanoma, head and neck, liver or kidney cancer.

V and J are TRBV6-5 and TRBJ2-1, with 8 bases that match TRBD2. Trimming at V came to 4 bases and at J to 6 bases, leaving 8 bases not matched to a gene. Germline values: CDR1 MNHEY, CDR2 SVGAGI. This CDR3 has 15 amino acids. This chain's CDR3 is CASSWTSRDLNEQFF. For the CDR3, the DNA is TGTGCCAGCAGTTGGACTAGCCGGGATCTCAATGAGCAGTTCTTC.

This clone was detected a few times. This specimen includes other DNA sequences encoding the same CDR3. The chain couples TRBV5-1 to TRBJ2-2; D gene uncertain. Germline values: CDR1 SGHRS, CDR2 YFSETQ. Trimming stripped 3 bases from V and 4 bases from J, with 7 bases between. The CDR3 contains 13 residues. The CDR3 is CASSYDVTGELFF. In nucleotides, the CDR3 is TGCGCCAGCAGCTACGACGTCACCGGGGAGCTGTTTTTT.

The chain recombines TRBV6-1 with TRBJ2-3, with 9 positions matching TRBD2. Losses at the gene ends were 4 bases for V and 1 base for J; bases not matched to a gene: 3. Germline V gene data show CDR1 as MNHNS and CDR2 as SASEGT. This CDR3 spans 15 amino acids. The CDR3: CASSVRTSGTDTQYF. DNA for the CDR3: TGTGCCAGCAGTGTTAGGACTAGCGGCACAGATACGCAGTATTTT.

The V call is TRBV7-3, the J call TRBJ2-7; D not certain. The CDR3 runs to 13 residues. V shed 2 bases and J shed 4 bases, with 9 bases lying between them. Germline-derived CDR1 and CDR2 are SGHTA and FQGTGA. The CDR3 reads CASSLGLGYEQYF. As DNA, the CDR3 is TGTGCCAGCAGCTTAGGCCTAGGATACGAGCAGTACTTC.

The chain combines TRBV6-6 with TRBJ1-5; no clear D gene. CDR3 length: 12 residues. From germline, CDR1 is MNHNY and CDR2 SVGAGI (reference sequence). Trimming took off 8 bases at V and 6 bases at J, with 11 bases between the two ends. In DNA form, the CDR3 reads TGTGCCAGCGCCAATTGGGGTCAGCCCCAGCATTTT. It is translated as CASANWGQPQHF.

The V and J genes are TRBV6-1 and TRBJ1-1; D gene ambiguous. Germline V CDR1 and CDR2: MNHNS, SASEGT. Deletions cut 7 bases from V and 2 bases from J, with 14 bases between. This CDR3 comprises 14 residues. CDR3 sequence: CASTLGGDNTEAFF. CDR3 nucleotide sequence: TGTGCCAGCACCCTAGGAGGAGACAACACTGAAGCTTTCTTT.

This rearrangement joins TRBV9 to TRBJ1-2, with TRBD1 as a possible D gene (5 bases). Germline V lookup: CDR1 SGDLS, CDR2 YYNGEE. This CDR3 is 13 amino acids long. V gave up 4 bases and J gave up 6 bases, with 13 bases separating them. The CDR3 DNA reads as TGTGCCAGCAGCCCAACTCCGGGGGATGGCTACACCTTC. Its protein product is CASSPTPGDGYTF.

J is TRBJ2-7 and V is TRBV7-9; 7 bases agree with TRBD1. V trimming: 3 bases; J trimming: 4 bases; junction bases outside the gene matches: 9. The CDR3 has 15 amino acids. CDR1 is SEHNR and CDR2 is FQNEAQ in the germline V gene (reference sequence). In DNA form, the CDR3 reads TGTGCCAGCAGCTTTTCGGGCGACAGGGCATACGAGCAGTACTTC. Its protein is CASSFSGDRAYEQYF. The full variable domain, completed using reference TRBV7-9 and TRBJ2-7, is DTGVSQNPRHKITKRGQNVTFRCDPISEHNRLYWYRQTLGQGPEFLTYFQNEAQLEKSRLLSDRFSAERPKGSFSTLEIQRTEQGDSAMYLCASSFSGDRAYEQYFGPGTRLTVT.

This chain joins TRBV11-2 and TRBJ2-3; 11 nucleotides line up with TRBD2. Germline-derived CDR1 and CDR2 are SGHAT and FQNNGV. After removal of 11 bases from V and 11 bases from J, the junction contained 12 bases not matched to a gene. The CDR3 totals 13 residues. This CDR3 reads CASTSGAVYMQYF. CDR3 sequence (DNA): TGTGCCTCGACTAGCGGGGCGGTCTACATGCAGTATTTT.

V usage is TRBV5-4 and J usage is TRBJ2-7, with 7 bases lining up with TRBD2. The CDR3 runs to 15 residues. Trimming took 5 bases from V and 4 from J; bases not matched to a gene: 12. Germline CDR1 is SGHNT and CDR2 is YYREEE (reference sequence). The CDR3 nucleotides are TGTGCCAGCAGTAGGATAGGGAGGGAACCTTACGAGCAGTACTTC. Protein product: CASSRIGREPYEQYF.

The chain carries TRBV5-1 and TRBJ1-1; 8 bases map to TRBD1. Germline-derived CDR1 and CDR2 are SGHRS and YFSETQ. The CDR3 totals 15 residues. V lost 4 bases to trimming and J lost 2 bases; unmatched junction nucleotides: 7. The CDR3: CASSVGDRINTEAFF. DNA for the CDR3: TGCGCCAGCAGCGTCGGGGACAGGATAAACACTGAAGCTTTCTTT. Supplemented by reference TRBV5-1 and TRBJ1-1, the full variable domain reads KAGVTQTPRYLIKTRGQQVTLSCSPISGHRSVSWYQQTPGQGLQFLFEYFSETQRNKGNFPGRFSGRQFSNSRSEMNVSTLELGDSALYLCASSVGDRINTEAFFGQGTRLTVV.

The chain is built from TRBV7-9 and TRBJ1-6; D is unresolved. CDR1 is SEHNR and CDR2 is FQNEAQ in the germline V gene (reference sequence). This CDR3 contains 13 residues. V lost 1 base and J 7 bases, leaving 5 bases between the germline ends. In DNA form, the CDR3 reads TGTGCCAGCAGCTTAGTGATAAATTCACCCCTCCACTTT. It is translated as CASSLVINSPLHF.